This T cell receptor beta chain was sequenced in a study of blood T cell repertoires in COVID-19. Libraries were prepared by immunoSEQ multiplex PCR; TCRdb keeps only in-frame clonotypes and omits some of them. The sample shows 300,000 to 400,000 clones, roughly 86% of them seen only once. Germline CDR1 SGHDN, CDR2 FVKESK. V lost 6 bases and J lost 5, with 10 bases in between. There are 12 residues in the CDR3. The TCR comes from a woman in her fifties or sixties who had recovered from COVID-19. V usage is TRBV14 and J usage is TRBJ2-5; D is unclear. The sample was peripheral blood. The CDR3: CASSRGWETQYF. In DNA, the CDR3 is TGTGCCAGCAGTCGAGGATGGGAGACCCAGTACTTC. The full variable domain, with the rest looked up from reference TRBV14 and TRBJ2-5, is EAGVTQFPSHSVIEKGQTVTLRCDPISGHDNLYWYRRVMGKEIKFLLHFVKESKQDESGMPNNRFLAERTGGTYSTLKVQPAELEDSGVYFCASSRGWETQYFGPGTRLLVL.